This TCR beta chain is from a study of control samples from healthy donors and cancer patients. V dropped 6 bases and J dropped 6; count of bases not matched to a gene: 5. The germline V gene has CDR1 DFQATT and CDR2 SNEGSKA (reference sequence). The CDR3 contains 11 residues. Libraries were prepared by immunoSEQ multiplex PCR; TCRdb keeps only in-frame clonotypes and omits some of them. The profile shows tens of thousands of clones, 70% to 85% of them singletons. This chain joins TRBV20-1 and TRBJ2-7, with 7 bases lining up with TRBD2. This receptor was identified in a man between 60 and 75 years old with head and neck cancer. Sequenced sample: PBMCs. This CDR3 is CSAGDYSEQYF. DNA of the CDR3: TGCAGTGCGGGGGACTATTCCGAGCAGTACTTC.